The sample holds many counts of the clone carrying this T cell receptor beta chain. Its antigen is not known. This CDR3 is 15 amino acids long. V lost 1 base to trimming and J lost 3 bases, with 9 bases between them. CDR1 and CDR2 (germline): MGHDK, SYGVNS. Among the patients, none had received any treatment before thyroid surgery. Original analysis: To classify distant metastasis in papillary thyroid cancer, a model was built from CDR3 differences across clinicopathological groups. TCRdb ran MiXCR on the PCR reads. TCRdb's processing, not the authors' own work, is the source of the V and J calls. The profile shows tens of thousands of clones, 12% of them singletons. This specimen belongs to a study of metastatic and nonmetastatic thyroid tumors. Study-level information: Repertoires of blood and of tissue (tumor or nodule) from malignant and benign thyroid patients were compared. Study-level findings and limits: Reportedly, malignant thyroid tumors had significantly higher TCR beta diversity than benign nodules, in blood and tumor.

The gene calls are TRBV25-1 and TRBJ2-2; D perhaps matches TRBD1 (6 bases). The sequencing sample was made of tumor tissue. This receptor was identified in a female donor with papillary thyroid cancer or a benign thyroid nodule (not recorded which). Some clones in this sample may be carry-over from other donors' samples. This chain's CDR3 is CASSELRTDTGELFF. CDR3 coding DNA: TGTGCCAGCAGTGAATTGCGGACAGACACCGGGGAGCTGTTTTTT.